The 13 T cell receptor beta chains below come from one sample, sequenced in a study of T cell responses to AZD1222 COVID-19 vaccine. Sequencing was performed with immunoSEQ multiplex PCR; in TCRdb, only in-frame clones are kept and a portion is missing. This sample has 100,000 to 150,000 clones, with roughly 91% found just once. This specimen was peripheral blood, taken 28 days after the second AZD1222 dose. All receptors derive from an adult who received the AZD1222 COVID-19 vaccine.

The chain carries TRBV7-8 and TRBJ2-7, with a possible D match to TRBD1 (6 bases). CDR1 and CDR2 from the germline V gene are SGHVS and FQNEAQ. This CDR3 has 14 residues. Between the trimmed V and J ends, which lost 1 base and 7 bases, there was a span of 14 bases. In DNA, the CDR3 is TGTGCCAGCAGCTTAGGGACAGCCTCTCGAGAGCAGTACTTC. This translates into CASSLGTASREQYF.

The chain has TRBV5-8 and TRBJ2-3; 7 nucleotides align to TRBD1. Germline lookup yields CDR1 SGHTS and CDR2 YDEGEE. The CDR3 length is 16 residues. V was pared by 7 bases and J by 2 bases, with 13 bases of the junction left unmatched. CDR3 coding DNA: TGTGCCAGCCCGGCCACCCCGGGACAGCACACAGATACGCAGTATTTT. It yields the protein CASPATPGQHTDTQYF.

This rearrangement joins TRBV12-3 or TRBV12-4 to TRBJ1-5, with D possibly being TRBD1 (5 bases). The length of the CDR3 is 13 residues. V was shortened by 3 bases and J by 7 bases, with 10 bases between the two germline ends. The CDR3 DNA is TGTGCCAGCAGTTTCGGGACGAACCAGCCCCAGCATTTT. It yields the protein CASSFGTNQPQHF.

A single count supports this clone. This sequence joins TRBV6-1 and TRBJ1-1; weak D call: TRBD1 (5 bases). Trimming removed 2 bases from V and 0 bases from J, with 10 bases in between. The CDR3 covers 15 residues. Germline CDR1 MNHNS, CDR2 SASEGT. As DNA, the CDR3 is TGTGCCAGCAGTGAACACAGGAAAATGAACACTGAAGCTTTCTTT. Translation: CASSEHRKMNTEAFF.

The chain combines TRBV18 with TRBJ1-2; D is uncertain. The V gene's germline CDR1 is KGHSH and CDR2 LQKENI. V was shortened by 6 bases and J by 12 bases, with 14 bases between the two germline ends. This CDR3 is 11 amino acids long. The CDR3 protein is CASSRDEGHTF. For the CDR3, the DNA is TGTGCCAGCTCCCGAGACGAGGGTCACACCTTC.

This sequence joins TRBV6-2 or TRBV6-3 and TRBJ2-7; possible D gene TRBD2, 6 bases. Germline loops: CDR1 MNHEY, CDR2 SVGEGT. CDR3 length: 18 residues. The ends were cut back, 2 bases at V and 4 bases at J, with 24 bases in the middle. The CDR3 loop reads CASSYGSSGRPGSYEQYF. In DNA, the CDR3 is TGTGCCAGCAGTTACGGGTCGTCCGGGAGACCTGGATCTTACGAGCAGTACTTC.

The genes are TRBV19 and TRBJ2-3, with a possible D match to TRBD2 (5 bases). The V gene lost 3 bases and the J gene lost 5 bases, with 15 bases spanning the gap. Germline CDR1 LNHDA, CDR2 SQIVND (reference sequence). The CDR3 is 15 amino acids. The CDR3 DNA sequence: TGTGCCAGTAGTATTTGGACTCCATACGGAGATACGCAGTATTTT. Amino acids: CASSIWTPYGDTQYF.

A note on this clone: One junction end does not reproduce the germline sequence, and a read error may be involved. The rearrangement uses TRBV7-9 and TRBJ2-5, with 7 positions matching TRBD2. The germline V gene encodes CDR1 SEHNR and CDR2 FQNEAQ (reference sequence). There are 12 residues in the CDR3. DNA for the CDR3: TGTGCCAACAGCCTAGCGGTCGAGACCCAGTACTTC. It is translated as CANSLAVETQYF.

CDR3: CASSLGRVIHGSPLHF. The CDR3 DNA is TGCGCCAGCAGCTTGGGCAGGGTGATCCATGGTTCACCCCTCCACTTT. The J gene is TRBJ1-6, the V gene TRBV5-1, with D perhaps TRBD1 (5 bases). CDR1 and CDR2 from the germline V gene are SGHRS and YFSETQ. The CDR3 covers 16 residues. Trimming took off 0 bases at V and 9 bases at J, with 16 bases between the two ends.

The chain is built from TRBV4-3 and TRBJ2-2; either TRBD1 or TRBD2 may supply D (5 bases each). The CDR3 runs to 17 residues. CDR1 and CDR2 from the germline V gene are LGHNA and YSLEER. V lost 0 bases, J lost 6 bases, and 17 bases lay in between. The CDR3 DNA reads as TGCGCCAGCAGCCAAGATGGGGTCGGGGCGTTTCCCGGGGAGCTGTTTTTT. Translated, it gives CASSQDGVGAFPGELFF.

The V gene is TRBV4-3, the J gene TRBJ2-7; D gene ambiguous. Trimming shortened V by 0 bases and J by 3 bases, and 12 bases separated the two germline ends. This CDR3 has 15 amino acids. Germline V gene sequence: CDR1 LGHNA, CDR2 YSLEER. The CDR3 DNA reads TGCGCCAGCAGCCAAGATAGGGCGGTGAGCTACGAGCAGTACTTC. Its protein is CASSQDRAVSYEQYF.

This chain uses TRBV11-3 with TRBJ2-1; D remains unclear. The CDR3 has 13 residues. Per the germline V gene, CDR1 is SGHNT and CDR2 is YENEEA. V was shortened by 3 bases and J by 9 bases, with 12 bases between the two germline ends. The CDR3 bases are TGTGCCAGCAGCTTCTCGGGTAGTACTGAGCAGTTCTTC. This translates into CASSFSGSTEQFF. Looking up the rest from reference TRBV11-3 and TRBJ2-1 gives the full variable domain: EAGVVQSPRYKIIEKKQPVAFWCNPISGHNTLYWYLQNLGQGPELLIRYENEEAVDDSQLPKDRFSAERLKGVDSTLKIQPAELGDSAVYLCASSFSGSTEQFFGPGTRLTVL.

The gene calls are TRBV5-1 and TRBJ1-3; D is possibly TRBD1 (6 bases). Trimming removed 4 bases at V and 0 bases at J, with 17 bases between. The CDR3 contains 17 residues. Per the germline V gene, CDR1 is SGHRS and CDR2 is YFSETQ. Written as DNA, the CDR3 is TGCGCCAGCAGCGCCTCAACCGGGGGGCCCTCTGGAAACACCATATATTTT. Translating it yields CASSASTGGPSGNTIYF.